The T cell receptor (beta chain) under discussion was sequenced for a study of cytomegalovirus exposure and HLA in healthy donors. Study in general: Early on, a data release was issued that held tens of millions of unique TCRs from HLA-typed donors.

The CDR3 totals 13 residues. From germline, CDR1 is SGHDT and CDR2 YYEEEE. With 3 bases removed from V and 0 bases from J, the gap between germline ends came to 7 bases. It was with 60 Vbeta and 13 Jbeta primers that the PCR ran. The repertoire was sequenced with immunoSEQ multiplex PCR; TCRdb's copy has only in-frame clones and lacks some. The sample includes some 130,000 clones, approximately 80% of them seen just once. The gene calls are TRBV5-6 and TRBJ2-7; D is possibly TRBD1 (6 bases). This TCR was sampled from a woman between 40 and 50 years old in good health and CMV-seronegative. Sequenced material: PBMCs. The CDR3 protein is CASSSGHSYEQYF. DNA for the CDR3: TGTGCCAGCAGCTCGGGACACTCCTACGAGCAGTACTTC.